These T cell receptor beta chains were read from a single sample in a study of T cells in Graves' hyperthyroidism and ophthalmopathy. TCRdb reprocessed the multiplex PCR reads via MiXCR and lists one record per CDR3 protein. Of 750,000 to 950,000 distinct CDR3 sequences listed, 35% to 45% are singletons. The sequenced sample consisted of blood. The source is a man aged 18 to 30 with Graves' hyperthyroidism. CDR3s leave out the opening cysteine and the closing phenylalanine or tryptophan. A D gene is named only where the DNA matches it firmly.

V gene	D gene	J gene	CDR3 protein
TRBV12-3/TRBV12-4	NA	TRBJ1-4	ASSLRGEKLF
TRBV7-9	TRBD1	TRBJ2-5	ASSLGGQGQETQY
TRBV20-1	TRBD1	TRBJ2-7	SARFWDRLPHEQY
TRBV3-1	NA	TRBJ2-7	ASSLRAGDNEQY
TRBV28	NA	TRBJ2-7	ATGGRGPYEQY
TRBV9	NA	TRBJ1-1	ASSVEGTVMNTEAF
TRBV9	TRBD2	TRBJ2-2	ASSARSGGTNTGELF
TRBV20-1	NA	TRBJ2-7	SGDRAPSEQY
TRBV15	NA	TRBJ1-5	ATSLSTGSNQPQH
TRBV20-1	TRBD1	TRBJ2-7	SAGRGGLSSYEQY
TRBV7-7	NA	TRBJ1-4	ASAEQSNEKLF
TRBV20-1	TRBD1	TRBJ1-1	SAIDRGAF
TRBV7-9	TRBD1	TRBJ1-5	ASSLSRIGDRYQPQH
TRBV28	TRBD1	TRBJ1-2	ASSLTEDRVYGYT
TRBV24-1	TRBD1	TRBJ1-2	ATSDPGTGHT
TRBV5-8	NA	TRBJ1-1	ASSPWDFMNTEAF
TRBV7-4	NA	TRBJ1-1	AGSLERTEAF
TRBV20-1	NA	TRBJ2-7	SARDEIGDYEQY
TRBV7-2	TRBD1	TRBJ1-1	ASSLLQGSAF
TRBV29-1	NA	TRBJ1-2	SVEDQGTDYGYT
TRBV11-2	TRBD2	TRBJ2-7	ASTPGGAGNYEQY
TRBV10-3	NA	TRBJ1-5	AIRQDRNQPQH
TRBV15	NA	TRBJ1-5	ATSRGQYQPQH
TRBV14	NA	TRBJ2-6	AISPQTGRASRANVLT
TRBV6-5	NA	TRBJ1-1	AGRERQNTEAF
TRBV20-1	TRBD2	TRBJ2-5	SALGLAAQY
TRBV10-3	TRBD1	TRBJ1-1	ASSQETGGVPVNTEAF
TRBV29-1	NA	TRBJ2-7	SVEDRTETYEQY
TRBV2	TRBD2	TRBJ2-2	ASSEHGRGGNTGELF
TRBV7-9	NA	TRBJ2-7	ASSQGRTGHYEQY
TRBV20-1	TRBD1	TRBJ1-5	SARKNRQGSNQPQH
TRBV29-1	NA	TRBJ1-5	SVGEGGGNQPQH
TRBV2	NA	TRBJ2-5	ASSDGSSGTPQETQY
TRBV19	NA	TRBJ2-5	ASASPGAGQETQY
TRBV14	NA	TRBJ2-7	ASSQAPSGAGEQY
TRBV9	NA	TRBJ1-6	ASSSMDSLYNSPLH
TRBV29-1	NA	TRBJ1-2	SATQGYGYT